This T cell receptor (beta chain) is drawn from a study of CD8 T cells in ankylosing spondylitis. General study findings and limits: Made up of roughly 8 highly homologous variants, a TCR beta motif appeared characteristic of ankylosing spondylitis blood. Prior work had noted some motif variants in reactive arthritis blood and synovial fluid.

Remarks on this clonotype: The antigen is unknown.

The germline CDR1 and CDR2 sequences are KGHDR and SFDVKD. The CDR3 spans 14 residues. Between the trimmed V and J ends, which lost 5 bases and 5 bases, there was a span of 13 bases. In TCRdb, the 5' RACE reads were re-called with MiXCR into one record per CDR3 protein. The data contain over 700,000 distinct CDR3 sequences, 15% to 20% of them singletons. The specimen was blood, either unsorted or a sorted T cell fraction (not recorded which). The chain has TRBV24-1 and TRBJ2-3, with a possible D match to TRBD1 (6 bases). The receptor was derived from a male donor with ankylosing spondylitis. The DNA of the CDR3 is TGTGCCACCAGTGCCACAGGGACGGGAGATACGCAGTATTTT. This gives the protein CATSATGTGDTQYF.